This T cell receptor (beta chain) was sequenced for a study of cytomegalovirus exposure and HLA in healthy donors. With regard to this clone: What it binds is not known.

Use of 60 Vbeta and 13 Jbeta primers characterized the PCR. TCRdb's copy holds only in-frame clones and misses some; the assay was immunoSEQ multiplex PCR. The sample holds about 200,000 clones; about 86% are singletons and the top ten take around 0.3%. Whole-study results and caveats: Cytomegalovirus-associated TCR beta chains were listed, numbering over 150.

CDR1 and CDR2 from the germline V gene are MNHEY and SVGAGI. This CDR3 has 14 residues. Trimming at V came to 4 bases and at J to 14 bases, leaving 13 bases not matched to a gene. This sequence originates from a woman between 25 and 40 years old in good health and CMV-seronegative. The sequencing input was PBMCs. The chain combines TRBV6-5 with TRBJ2-3, with 9 bases identical to TRBD2. The CDR3 DNA reads TGTGCCAGCAGTTTACCTCTGGCGGGAGGGATATTGTATTTT. Amino acids: CASSLPLAGGILYF.